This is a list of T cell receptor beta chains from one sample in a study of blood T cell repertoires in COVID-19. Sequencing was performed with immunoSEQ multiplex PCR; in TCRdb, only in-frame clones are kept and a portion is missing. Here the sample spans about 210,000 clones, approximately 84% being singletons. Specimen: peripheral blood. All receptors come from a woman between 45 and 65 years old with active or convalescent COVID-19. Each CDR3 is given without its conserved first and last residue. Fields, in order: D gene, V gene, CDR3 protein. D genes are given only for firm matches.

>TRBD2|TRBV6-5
ASSSDDVAGVF
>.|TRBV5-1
ASSLDPGKAGELF
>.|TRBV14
ASSQGAFTGNTEAF
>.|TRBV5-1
ASSSAGYNEQF
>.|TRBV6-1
ASSEQGSRSYEQY
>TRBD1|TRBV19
ATRRQGRGYSNQPQH
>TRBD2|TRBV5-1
ASSLDPSGRNTDTQY
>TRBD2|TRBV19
ASGGSGRSETQY
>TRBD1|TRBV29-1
SVVERQGYNEQF
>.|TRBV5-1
ASSLEPQGLGYGYT
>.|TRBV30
AWHTGYTEAF